This TCR beta chain was observed in a study of blood T cell repertoires in COVID-19. At the level of the study: Nucleic acid was either cDNA or gDNA, and it came from T cells, B-cell-depleted T cells, or PBMCs.

Original data processing: The assay estimated nucleated cells by amplifying reference gene primers. Sequenced by immunoSEQ multiplex PCR; TCRdb stores in-frame clones only, minus some. Clone size and V and J calls were adopted from that table, with D and trimming inferred from the DNA. Here the sample spans some 140,000 clones, roughly 83% being singletons. This clone has more than one count but fewer than ten. With 6 bases clipped from V and 5 bases from J, the junction kept 4 bases outside the gene matches. CDR3 length: 16 residues. Germline values: CDR1 SNHLY, CDR2 FYNNEI. Individuals drawn from under 30 US areas were roughly 18 to 95 years old. Participants were placed into cohorts based on the clinical history they reported.

This TCR came from a man in his forties with acute COVID-19. J is TRBJ2-1 and V is TRBV2; 16 positions match TRBD2. Material for sequencing was PBMCs or T cells enriched from blood (not recorded which). The CDR3, as DNA: TGTGCCAGCAGCCCGGGACTAGCGGGGGGGGACAATGAGCAGTTCTTC. Translating gives CASSPGLAGGDNEQFF.